This T cell receptor (beta chain) was observed in a study of shared clonotypes between healthy human individuals (TCRdb year 2020). In the study overall: The cohort comprised two women and a few men aged 18 to 49 years. The study deeply sequenced blood TCR repertoires of several healthy adults to estimate repertoire size and the extent of clonotype sharing between individuals. To increase sequencing depth and limit assay-specific biases, TCR repertoire library preparation and sequencing were carried out by different laboratories using diverse techniques. For each donor, CD4 naive and CD4 memory were each run on three plates, CD8 naive on two plates, and CD8 memory on one plate. Per donor, leukapheresis produced somewhere between about 0.85 and 10 billion PBMCs. General conclusions and limits of the study: Based on pairwise subsampling, the degree of clonotype sharing among donors was expected to be affected by sequencing depth. When a few donors were compared, the shared fraction of clonotypes was around 4.6% for naive CD4, around 4% for naive CD8, more than 2% for memory CD4, and 0.4% for memory CD8. Sampling was restricted to blood, and TCR repertoires in tissue are likely to differ from TCR repertoires in blood. Compared with non-shared clonotypes, the clonotypes found in all four sorted-subset donors had higher generation probabilities. Even with the large sequencing depth, rarefaction of the sorted-subset datasets indicated that sequencing was incomplete. Because the study included a small number of donors, the genetic and exposure-history diversity represented was limited. Estimated clonotype richness was generally larger for naive than for memory subsets.

Based on the germline V gene, the CDR1 and CDR2 sequences are SGDLS and YYNGEE. V sheds 3 bases and J sheds 8 bases, leaving 17 bases between their ends. From its cysteine to its phenylalanine, the CDR3 spans 14 amino acids. Here the CDR3 DNA is all that survives: 42 bases in frame from base 1. The donors were healthy, HIV-negative adults with no recently reported acute infections or vaccinations. Every donor was a Caucasian adult residing in Nashville, Tennessee, USA. CD4+ T cells were enriched by magnetic negative selection, after which naive cells were positively selected on CD45RA and the negative fraction was taken as the memory subset. Blood was obtained by leukapheresis, after which PBMCs were separated by Ficoll-Histopaque density gradient centrifugation and cryopreserved in liquid nitrogen vapor phase. Analytical flow cytometry was used to check the purity and quantity of each magnetically sorted T cell population. Genomic DNA was isolated from each sorted fraction and quantified by UV absorbance on a Nanodrop 2000c.

As for this clone: Its target antigen remains unknown. No quality values exist for individual bases; no much larger clone is one base distant.

Using the deep immunoSEQ assay, TCR CDR3 regions were amplified from genomic DNA by multiplex PCR. For each cell subset, the extracted genomic DNA was distributed evenly across all wells of several immunoSEQ 96-well plates, and each plate served as one replicate. For sorted subsets, each replicate PCR was loaded with roughly 200 ng genomic DNA, equivalent to about 33,000 T cell genomes. The purified libraries were quantified using a Qubit 3.0 fluorometer, sized with a Bioanalyzer 2100, and then quantified again using the KAPA Library Quantification kit. Each immunoSEQ 96-well plate was sequenced on its own single-read 150-cycle Illumina NextSeq 550 flow cell. The study's processing was this. Because only junctional sequences without quality scores were contained in the immunoSEQ output, filtering matching that applied to full-length reads could not be performed. Sequences were annotated with PyIR, a Python wrapper for IgBLAST v1.9, using IMGT germline references to assign V/J genes and CDR3. Reads were removed for weak V/J assignments (E-value above 1e-6), missing CDR3, stop codons, out-of-frame junctions, or ambiguous translated residues. A V3J clonotype was defined by an identical inferred V gene, J gene, and CDR3 amino acid sequence. Percentage overlap between repertoires was calculated by dividing the number of shared unique clonotypes by the size of the smaller repertoire. Repertoire richness was assessed with RTK rarefaction, the Chao1 estimator, and Recon v2.1 estimates of unobserved clonotypes. Generation probabilities for all TCRbeta clonotypes obtained by the gDNA method from a handful of donors were computed using OLGA. Entries here come from immuneACCESS through TCRdb and include only in-frame sequences with V and J called. Some clones fail to appear in such tables; in the studies checked, an unresolved V gene covers under half of the shortfall, and the cause of the remainder is unknown. The V and J calls and the clone size are those of that table, but D and trimming were determined from the DNA. The sample table holds a few million clones, of which over 85% were seen once. Jointly, the top ten make up about 0.39% of the sample.

The TCR originated in a man aged 18 to 29 in good health. Some clones in this sample may be carry-over from other donors' samples. The sequenced material came from naive CD4+ T cells from PBMCs. Explained via the paper, the cell subset or site label denotes: CD45RA+ positively selected. Recombination connected TRBV9 to TRBJ1-2, with TRBD1 perhaps the D gene, on 6 matching bases. The CDR3 reads CASSEGPTGYGYTF. The sequenced DNA is TGTGCCAGCAGCGAGGGACCAACAGGGTACGGCTACACCTTC.